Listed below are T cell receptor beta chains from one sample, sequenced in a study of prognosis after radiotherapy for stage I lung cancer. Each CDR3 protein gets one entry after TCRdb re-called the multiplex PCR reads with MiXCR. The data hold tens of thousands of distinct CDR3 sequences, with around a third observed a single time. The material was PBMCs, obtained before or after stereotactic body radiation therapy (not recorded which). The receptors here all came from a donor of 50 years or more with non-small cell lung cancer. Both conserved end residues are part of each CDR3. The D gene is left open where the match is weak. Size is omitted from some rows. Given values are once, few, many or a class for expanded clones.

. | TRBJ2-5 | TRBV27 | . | TGTGCCAGCAGTCCCGGGGCAGTAAGCCAAGAGACACAGTACTTC | CASSPGAVSQETQYF
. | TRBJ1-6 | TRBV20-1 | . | TGCAGTGCTAGAGATCGGGAGGGGTGGGGTTTTGGCCTTAATTCACCCCTCCACTTT | CSARDREGWGFGLNSPLHF
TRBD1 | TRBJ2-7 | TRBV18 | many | TGTGCCAGCTCATCGGGACAGGGGGTCTACGAGCAGTACTTC | CASSSGQGVYEQYF
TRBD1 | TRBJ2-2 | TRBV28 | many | TGTGCCAGCAGTTTATTCGGGACAGGTACCACCGGGGAGCTGTTTTTT | CASSLFGTGTTGELFF
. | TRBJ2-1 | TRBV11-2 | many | TGTGCCAGCAGCTTAAGGCCCAGCGGGACATACAATGAGCAGTTCTTC | CASSLRPSGTYNEQFF
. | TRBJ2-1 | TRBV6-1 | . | TGTTTCAGCCTAGAGGTCGGTGGAGGTGGAAGCGTGCAGTTCTTC | CFSLEVGGGGSVQFF
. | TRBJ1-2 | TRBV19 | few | TGTGCCAGTAGTACCTTCCAACGAGGCGGCTACGCCTTC | CASSTFQRGGYAF
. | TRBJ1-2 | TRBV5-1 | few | TGCGCCAGCAGACTCGGGGGGGAAACAGTCTATGGCTACACCTTC | CASRLGGETVYGYTF
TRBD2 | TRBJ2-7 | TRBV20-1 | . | TGCAGTGCGTCACTTTCTGGCGCGGGAGGGCCGAAGGAGCAGTACTTC | CSASLSGAGGPKEQYF
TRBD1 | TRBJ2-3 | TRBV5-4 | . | TGTGCCAGCAGCTACGGGACAGGGTTGGGGGATACGCAGTATTTT | CASSYGTGLGDTQYF
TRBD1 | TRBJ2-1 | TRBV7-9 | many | TGTGCCAGCAGCTTAGTACAGGGGGTCGATGAGCAGTTCTTC | CASSLVQGVDEQFF
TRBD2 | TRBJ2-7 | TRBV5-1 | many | TGCGCCAGCAGCTTGGCAGCGGGGAGCTACGAGCAGTACTTC | CASSLAAGSYEQYF
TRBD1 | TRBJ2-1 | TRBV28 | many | TGTGCCAGCAGAGAAGGGACAGGTGGGTACAATGAGCAGTTCTTC | CASREGTGGYNEQFF
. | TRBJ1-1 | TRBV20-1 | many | TGCAGTGCGCCGCGGGATCTGGCGGACACTGAAGCTTTCTTT | CSAPRDLADTEAFF
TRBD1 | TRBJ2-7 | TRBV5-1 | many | TGCGCCAGCAGCGATATGACAGGGGACGAGCAGTACTTC | CASSDMTGDEQYF
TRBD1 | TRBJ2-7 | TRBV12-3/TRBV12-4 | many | TGTGCCAGCAGCGAGGACAGGGGGGATGAGCAGTACTTC | CASSEDRGDEQYF